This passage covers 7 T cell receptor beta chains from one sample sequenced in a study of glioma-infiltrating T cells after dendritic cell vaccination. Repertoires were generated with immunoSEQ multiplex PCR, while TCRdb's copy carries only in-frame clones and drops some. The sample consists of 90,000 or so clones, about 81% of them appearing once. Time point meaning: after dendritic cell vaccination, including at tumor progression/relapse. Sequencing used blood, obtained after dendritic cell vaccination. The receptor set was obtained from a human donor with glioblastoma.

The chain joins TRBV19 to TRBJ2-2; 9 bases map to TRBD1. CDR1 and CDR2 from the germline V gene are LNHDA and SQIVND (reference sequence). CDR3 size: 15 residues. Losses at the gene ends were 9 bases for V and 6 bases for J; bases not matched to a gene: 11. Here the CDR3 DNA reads TGTGCCAGCCATCCCGGGGACAGGGAGCCCGGGGAGCTGTTTTTT. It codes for CASHPGDREPGELFF.

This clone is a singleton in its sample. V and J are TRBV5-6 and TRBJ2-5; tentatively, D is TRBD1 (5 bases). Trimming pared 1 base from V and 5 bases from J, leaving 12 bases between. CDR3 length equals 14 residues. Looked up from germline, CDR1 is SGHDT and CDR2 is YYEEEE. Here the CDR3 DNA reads TGTGCCAGCAGCTTGCCAGGGATAGGGGAGACCCAGTACTTC. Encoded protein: CASSLPGIGETQYF.

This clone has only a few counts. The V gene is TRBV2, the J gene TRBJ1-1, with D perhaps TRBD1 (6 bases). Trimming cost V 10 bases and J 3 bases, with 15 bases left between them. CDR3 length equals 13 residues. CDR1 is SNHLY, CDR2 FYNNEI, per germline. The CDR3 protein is CATHQGRDTEAFF. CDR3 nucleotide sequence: TGTGCCACCCACCAGGGGCGGGACACTGAAGCTTTCTTT.

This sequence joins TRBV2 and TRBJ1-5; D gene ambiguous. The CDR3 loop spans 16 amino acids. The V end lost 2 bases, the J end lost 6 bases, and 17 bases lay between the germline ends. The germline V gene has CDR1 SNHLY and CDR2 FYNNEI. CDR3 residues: CASSERRRVSGQPQHF. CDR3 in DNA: TGTGCCAGCAGTGAACGTCGGCGGGTTTCGGGTCAGCCCCAGCATTTT.

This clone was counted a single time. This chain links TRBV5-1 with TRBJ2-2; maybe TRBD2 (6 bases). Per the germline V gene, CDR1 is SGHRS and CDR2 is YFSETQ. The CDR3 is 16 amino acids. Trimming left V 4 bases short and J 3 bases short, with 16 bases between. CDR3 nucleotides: TGCGCCAGCAGCCCCGGGAGAGCCGGGTACACCGGGGAGCTGTTTTTT. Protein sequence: CASSPGRAGYTGELFF. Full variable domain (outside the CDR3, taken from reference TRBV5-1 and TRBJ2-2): KAGVTQTPRYLIKTRGQQVTLSCSPISGHRSVSWYQQTPGQGLQFLFEYFSETQRNKGNFPGRFSGRQFSNSRSEMNVSTLELGDSALYLCASSPGRAGYTGELFFGEGSRLTVL.

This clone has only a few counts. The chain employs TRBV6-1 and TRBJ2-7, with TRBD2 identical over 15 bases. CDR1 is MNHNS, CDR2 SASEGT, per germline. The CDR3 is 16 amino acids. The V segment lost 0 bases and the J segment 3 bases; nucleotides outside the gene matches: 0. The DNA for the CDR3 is TGTGCCAGCAGTGAAGCGGGACTAGCGGGGGGCTACGAGCAGTACTTC. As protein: CASSEAGLAGGYEQYF.

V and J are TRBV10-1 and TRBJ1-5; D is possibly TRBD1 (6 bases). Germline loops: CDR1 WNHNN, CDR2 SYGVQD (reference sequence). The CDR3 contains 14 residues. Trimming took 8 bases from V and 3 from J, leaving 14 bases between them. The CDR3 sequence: CASWGGSLNQPQHF. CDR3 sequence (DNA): TGCGCCAGCTGGGGGGGCAGCCTCAATCAGCCCCAGCATTTT.